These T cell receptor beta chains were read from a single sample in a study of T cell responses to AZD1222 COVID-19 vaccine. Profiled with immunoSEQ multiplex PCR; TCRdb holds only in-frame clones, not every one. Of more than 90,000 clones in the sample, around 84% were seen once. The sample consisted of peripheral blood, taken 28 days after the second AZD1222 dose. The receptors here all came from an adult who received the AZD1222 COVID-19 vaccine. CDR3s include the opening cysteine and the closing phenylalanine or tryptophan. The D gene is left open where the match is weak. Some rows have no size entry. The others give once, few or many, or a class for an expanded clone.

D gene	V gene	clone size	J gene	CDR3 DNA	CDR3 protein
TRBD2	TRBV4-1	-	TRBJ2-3	TGCGCCAGCAGCCAAGTTCCTAGCGGGAATACTCCAGATACGCAGTATTTT	CASSQVPSGNTPDTQYF
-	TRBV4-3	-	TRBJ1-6	TGCGCCAGCAGCCAAATTTGGGGGCTCGATAATTCACCCCTCCACTTT	CASSQIWGLDNSPLHF
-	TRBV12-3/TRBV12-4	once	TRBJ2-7	TGTGCCAGCAGTGCCTCAGAGGGATACGAGCAGTACTTC	CASSASEGYEQYF
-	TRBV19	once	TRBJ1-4	TGTGCCAGTATCTCAGGTCGGGCTGAAAAACTGTTTTTT	CASISGRAEKLFF
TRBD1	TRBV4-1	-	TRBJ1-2	TGCGCCAGCAGCCAAGATTCAGGACAGGGGTTCTATGGCTACACCTTC	CASSQDSGQGFYGYTF
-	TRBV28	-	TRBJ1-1	TGTGCCAGCCGCGATGTGGGGACTGAAGCTTTCTTT	CASRDVGTEAFF
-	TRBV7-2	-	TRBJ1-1	TGTGCCAGCACCTCGCCAGGGCGGAACACTGAAGCTTTCTTT	CASTSPGRNTEAFF
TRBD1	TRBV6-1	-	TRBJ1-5	TGTGCCAGCAGTGAACGGACAGGGGGCAATCAGCCCCAGCATTTT	CASSERTGGNQPQHF
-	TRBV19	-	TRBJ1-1	TGTGCCAGTAGTATTGTTGGGGAGGGCACTGAAGCTTTCTTT	CASSIVGEGTEAFF
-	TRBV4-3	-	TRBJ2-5	TGCGCCAGCAGCCAAGATAGGGCTTTGCACCAAGAGACCCAGTACTTC	CASSQDRALHQETQYF
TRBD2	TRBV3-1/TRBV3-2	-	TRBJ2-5	TGTGCCAGCAGCCGGGGTAGCGGGAGGGCCGGGGAGACCCAGTACTTC	CASSRGSGRAGETQYF
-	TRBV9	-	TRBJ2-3	TGTGCCAGCTCGACCCTTCAAAGAGAGGATACGCAGTATTTT	CASSTLQREDTQYF
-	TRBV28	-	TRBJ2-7	TGTGCCAGCAGTTTTGTTGGGGACTCCTACGAGCAGTACTTC	CASSFVGDSYEQYF
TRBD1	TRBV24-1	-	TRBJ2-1	TGTGCCACCAGTCAGGGGGCAATGTCGGGGAGGTACAATGAGCAGTTCTTC	CATSQGAMSGRYNEQFF
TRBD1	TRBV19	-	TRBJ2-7	TGTGCCAGTAGTATAGTAGGATCGGGGGACAGGGCGACCTACGAGCAGTACTTC	CASSIVGSGDRATYEQYF
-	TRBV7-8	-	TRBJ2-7	TGTGCCAGCAGCTTGGACAGAAACTACGAGCAGTACTTC	CASSLDRNYEQYF
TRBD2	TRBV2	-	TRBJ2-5	TGTGCCAGCAGGCTAACCGGGGGGGCGGTAGGGGAGACCCAGTACTTC	CASRLTGGAVGETQYF
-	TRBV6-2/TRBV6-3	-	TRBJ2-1	TGTGCCAGCAGCCCCTACCAGCTCGGCAATGAGCAGTTCTTC	CASSPYQLGNEQFF
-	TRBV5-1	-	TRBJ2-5	TGCGCCAGCAGGGTTCAGCTCGGAGAGACCCAGTACTTC	CASRVQLGETQYF
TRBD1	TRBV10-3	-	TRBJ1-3	TGTGCCATCAGCTGGACAGGACAAGGAAACACCATATATTTT	CAISWTGQGNTIYF
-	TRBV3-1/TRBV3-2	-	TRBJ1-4	TGTGCCAGCAGCTGGGGGCTAGGTGAAAAACTGTTTTTT	CASSWGLGEKLFF
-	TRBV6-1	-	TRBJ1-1	TGTGCCAGCAGTGAATCGCAGGGAATGACTTTCTTT	CASSESQGMTFF
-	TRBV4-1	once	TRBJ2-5	TGCGCCAGCAGCCATTCCGGGACCGATGAGGGGACCCAGTACTTC	CASSHSGTDEGTQYF
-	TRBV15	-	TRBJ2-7	TGTGCCACCAGCTTGGGACCCGATTCCCCTTGCGACGAGCAGTACTTC	CATSLGPDSPCDEQYF
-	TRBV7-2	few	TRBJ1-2	TGTGCCAGCAGCTTAGTGTCAGCCCCTCTAGGGGGCTACACCTTC	CASSLVSAPLGGYTF
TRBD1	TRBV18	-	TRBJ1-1	TGTGCCAGCTCACCCCCGGACAGGTCGAACACTGAAGCTTTCTTT	CASSPPDRSNTEAFF
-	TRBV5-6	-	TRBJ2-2	TGTGCCAGCAGCTCGGACATTCCTGGGGAGCTGTTTTTT	CASSSDIPGELFF
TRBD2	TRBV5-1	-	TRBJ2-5	TGCGCCAGCAGCTTGGGACTAGCGGGAGTGGGGGAGACCCAGTACTTC	CASSLGLAGVGETQYF
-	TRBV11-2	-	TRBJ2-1	TGTGCCAGCAGCTCCCGACGGGTAAGCTCCTACAATGAGCAGTTCTTC	CASSSRRVSSYNEQFF
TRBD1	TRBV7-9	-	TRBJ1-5	TGTGCCAGCAGCTTACCCGGGACAGGGGTGGAAGGGCCCCAGCATTTT	CASSLPGTGVEGPQHF
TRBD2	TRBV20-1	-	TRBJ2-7	TGCAGTGCCGCGCAGCGGGGCGAGCAGTACTTC	CSAAQRGEQYF
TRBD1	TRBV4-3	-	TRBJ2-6	TGCGCCAGCAGCCAAGATGTTCACCGGACAGGGGGCGGATTCACTGGGGCCAACGTCCTGACTTTC	CASSQDVHRTGGGFTGANVLTF